This TCR beta chain was obtained from a study of PD-1 blockade in classical Hodgkin lymphoma (dated by TCRdb to 2019 to 2021). Some background on the complete study: Nivolumab dosing was 3 mg/kg intravenously every 2 weeks, continuing until either disease progression or unacceptable toxicity. To define a peripheral blood immune signature of response to PD-1 blockade in classical Hodgkin lymphoma, the study combined TCR beta sequencing with CyTOF.

Beyond this particular receptor, the publication reports: Lower diversity was observed in patients in whom nivolumab was started less than 1 year after ASCT, and these patients were excluded from later analyses so that confounding by immune reconstitution would be avoided. Newly diagnosed patients were reported to have lower baseline TCR diversity than healthy donors, and relapsed/refractory patients were reported to have lower baseline TCR diversity still. Trial patients with a complete response had baseline diversity similar to that of newly diagnosed patients, while partial responders and progressors had significantly lower diversity. By C4D1, a significant rise was seen in CD4+ TCR diversity but not in CD8+ TCR diversity (p=0.0027 vs p=0.16), and the rise was most apparent among complete responders (p=0.02). The study was restricted to a single clinical trial cohort, and the causes of repertoire differences, possibly disease activity or prior therapy, were left undefined.

The Qiagen DNeasy kit was used to extract genomic DNA both from unsorted PBMCs and from the negatively selected CD4+ and CD8+ fractions. Using primers that anneal to V and J segments, immunoSEQ multiplex PCR amplified the TCR beta CDR3 regions. A synthetic immune receptor repertoire was used to minimize amplification bias, and any remaining bias was removed computationally after sequencing. Per the original workflow: Custom Python scripts were used to quantify repertoire diversity as the Shannon entropy index. Unsorted, CD4+ and CD8+ repertoires were analyzed separately, except for combined analyses in which CD4+ and CD8+ sequences were merged in silico. A clone counted as expanded when the clone's frequency after treatment rose at least 2-fold relative to C1D1, and clones undetected at baseline were given a pseudocount of 0.5. Clones with 0 or 1 copy at C1D1 were classified as singleton clones, and clones with 2 or more copies were classified as non-singleton clones. Clones expanded in unsorted samples were labelled as CD4+, CD8+ or unknown by matching protein sequences in sorted samples from the same patient. Wilcoxon tests were applied to paired samples to test diversity changes from C1D1 to C4D1. Drawn from immuneACCESS, this table holds only the in-frame rearrangements with V and J called that TCRdb kept. Clones are partly lost; checked studies trace under half to an unresolved V gene and leave the rest unexplained. V and J calls and clone size come straight from that table; D and trimming were deduced from the DNA. This sample has some 46,000 clones in its table, and around 81% of those were observed once. Together, the top ten hold around 22% of the sample.

Regarding this clone: Its antigen target is currently unknown. The record has no base qualities; no much larger clone is one base away.

The sample's time point label is to be understood as: cycle 2 day 1 (C2D1) of nivolumab. Every trial patient had relapsed after autologous stem cell transplantation, and cohorts A, B and C differed in prior brentuximab vedotin exposure. A total of fewer than 70 patients with relapsed/refractory classical Hodgkin lymphoma made up the trial cohort, and each patient's best overall response was complete response, partial response or progressive disease. In the multi-cohort phase II CheckMate 205 trial, trial patients received single-agent nivolumab. An independent review committee assessed best overall response by applying the 2007 International Working Group response criteria. Trial PBMCs were obtained immediately prior to nivolumab initiation (C1D1) and on therapy at cycle 2 day 1 and cycle 4 day 1. Peripheral blood was collected in 8 mL Vacutainer Cell Preparation Tubes, from which PBMCs were isolated by centrifugation and then cryopreserved.

From its cysteine to its phenylalanine, the CDR3 spans 15 amino acids. Left in the record is the CDR3 DNA by itself, 45 bases read in frame from the first base. The germline V gene yields MDHEN for CDR1 and SYDVKM for CDR2. V drops 11 bases and J drops 0 bases, leaving 16 bases in between. The specimen comprised peripheral blood mononuclear cells (PBMCs), sampled before the second cycle of nivolumab. This chain joins TRBV28 to TRBJ2-2; no D segment can be confidently identified. The sequence was obtained from a human donor with classical Hodgkin lymphoma. CDR3 reads: CACRPTASNTGELFF. Read as DNA, the sequence is TGTGCCTGTCGACCGACTGCATCGAACACCGGGGAGCTGTTTTTT.